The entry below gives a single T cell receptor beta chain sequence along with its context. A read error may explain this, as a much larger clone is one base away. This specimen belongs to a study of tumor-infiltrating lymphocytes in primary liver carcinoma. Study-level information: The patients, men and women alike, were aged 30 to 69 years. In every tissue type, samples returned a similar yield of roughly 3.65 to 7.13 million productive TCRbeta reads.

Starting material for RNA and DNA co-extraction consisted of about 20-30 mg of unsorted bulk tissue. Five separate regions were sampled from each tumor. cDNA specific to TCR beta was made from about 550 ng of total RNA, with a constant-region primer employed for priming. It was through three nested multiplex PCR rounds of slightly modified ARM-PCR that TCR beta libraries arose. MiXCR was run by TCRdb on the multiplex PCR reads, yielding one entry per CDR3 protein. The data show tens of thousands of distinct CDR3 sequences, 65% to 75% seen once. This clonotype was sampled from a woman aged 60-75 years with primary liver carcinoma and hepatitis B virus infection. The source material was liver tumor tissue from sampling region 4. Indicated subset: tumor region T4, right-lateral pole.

CDR3 region: CSGRLGPSNEQFF. The CDR3, as DNA: TGCAGCGGAAGACTGGGACCGAGCAATGAGCAGTTCTTC. The V call is TRBV29-1, the J call TRBJ2-1, with D possibly being TRBD1 or TRBD2 (5 bases each). Per the germline V gene, CDR1 is SQVTM and CDR2 is ANQGSEA. The V gene lost 7 bases and the J gene lost 6 bases, with 16 bases spanning the gap. This CDR3 has 13 amino acids.